The clone carrying this TCR beta chain was detected a few times. This record comes from a study of technical replicates of blood from several donors. Profiling relied on immunoSEQ multiplex PCR, and the TCRdb table lists in-frame clones only, not all of them. This sample carries about 75,000 clones, roughly 91% of them seen once, and the ten largest clones take under 0.4%. Germline CDR1 reads MNHNY; CDR2 reads SVGAGI (reference sequence). The CDR3 totals 11 residues. The V end was cut by 7 bases, the J end by 3 bases, with 6 bases between. The sequenced sample was T cells isolated from PBMCs. The TCR comes from a human donor in good health. Some clones in this sample may be carry-over from other donors' samples. V gene TRBV6-6 combines with J gene TRBJ1-1, with D unresolved. The CDR3 loop reads CASMQDTEAFF. The CDR3 coding sequence is TGTGCCAGCATGCAGGACACTGAAGCTTTCTTT.